This T cell receptor beta chain is from a study of cytomegalovirus exposure and HLA in healthy donors. Unrecorded immune exposure was likely among donors, who were nominally healthy when sampled. This CDR3 comprises 14 residues. V dropped 6 bases and J dropped 2; count of bases not matched to a gene: 7. The germline V gene encodes CDR1 LNHDA and CDR2 SQIVND (reference sequence). A remark on this clone: Its specificity is not known.

Regarding the study as a whole: Most of the CMV-associated TCR beta chains (in a later analysis) appeared to be HLA-restricted. A highly shared variant cluster was judged a likely technical artifact.

The study ran its PCR with 60 Vbeta and 13 Jbeta primers. The authors' processing: Unique TCR beta chains totaled about 73 million in a later count, with around 11 million of them shared. Profiling relied on immunoSEQ multiplex PCR, and the TCRdb table lists in-frame clones only, not all of them. V and J calls and clone size are given by that table; D and trimming were obtained from the DNA. The data contain tens of thousands of clones, around 80% of them singletons. Sequencing input: PBMCs. The origin of this receptor is a male donor in good health and CMV-seropositive. The rearrangement uses TRBV19 and TRBJ2-7; 7 bases map to TRBD1. This CDR3 is CASSYDRVAYEQYF. CDR3 DNA sequence: TGTGCCAGTAGCTACGACAGGGTGGCCTACGAGCAGTACTTC.